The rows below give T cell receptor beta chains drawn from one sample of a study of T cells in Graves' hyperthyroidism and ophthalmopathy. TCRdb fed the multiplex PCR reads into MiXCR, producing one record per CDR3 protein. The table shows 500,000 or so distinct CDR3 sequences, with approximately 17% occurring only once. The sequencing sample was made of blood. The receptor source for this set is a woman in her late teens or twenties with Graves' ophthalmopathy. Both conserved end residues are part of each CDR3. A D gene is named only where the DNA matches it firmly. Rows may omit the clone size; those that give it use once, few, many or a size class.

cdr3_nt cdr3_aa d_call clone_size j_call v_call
TGTGCCAGCAGCTTGGTGTTTCGGGGGGCCTTGGCCATTTCACCCCTCCACTTT CASSLVFRGALAISPLHF NA few TRBJ1-6 TRBV5-8
TGCAGTGCTAGAGATCCAAGGGGCCGAAGCTCCTACGAGCAGTACTTC CSARDPRGRSSYEQYF NA few TRBJ2-7 TRBV20-1
TGTGCCAGCTCCTCCGTGACTAGGGGAGATACGCAGTATTTT CASSSVTRGDTQYF NA NA TRBJ2-3 TRBV18
TGCGCCAGCAGCTCCACGGGGGGGATGATCGAGACCCAGTACTTC CASSSTGGMIETQYF TRBD2 many TRBJ2-5 TRBV5-1
TGTGCCAGCAGTCCCCCCTATGTGACAGAGAATCAGCCCCAGCATTTT CASSPPYVTENQPQHF NA few TRBJ1-5 TRBV3-1
TGTGCCAGCAGCTTTGAACAGGGAAACATGAACACTGAAGCTTTCTTT CASSFEQGNMNTEAFF NA many TRBJ1-1 TRBV7-2
TGTGCCAGCAGCCAAGCGTTTGGGACAGGGAGAGTCACTGAAGCTTTCTTT CASSQAFGTGRVTEAFF TRBD1 NA TRBJ1-1 TRBV3-1
TGTGCCAGCTCACCTTCGGACAGGGTTACGACAGATACGCAGTATTTT CASSPSDRVTTDTQYF TRBD1 many TRBJ2-3 TRBV18
TGCGCCAGCAGGCAAAACTACGAGCAGTACTTC CASRQNYEQYF NA many TRBJ2-7 TRBV5-1
TGCAGTGCTAGCGGACAGGGAGGTCAGCCCCAGCATTTT CSASGQGGQPQHF TRBD1 many TRBJ1-5 TRBV20-1
TGTGCCAGCAGGGGGGGACAGGGGACCCAGCCCCAGCATTTT CASRGGQGTQPQHF TRBD1 many TRBJ1-5 TRBV2
TGTGCCAGCAGTGATCCGACAGGGGCGATGGATACGCAGTATTTT CASSDPTGAMDTQYF TRBD1 NA TRBJ2-3 TRBV6-1
TGCAGCGTTGAAGAAACAAGAATTCCTTGGGCCCACTACGAGCAGTACTTC CSVEETRIPWAHYEQYF NA few TRBJ2-7 TRBV29-1
TGTGCCAGCAGGGGACAGGGCGGTGGCAATCAGCCCCAGCATTTT CASRGQGGGNQPQHF TRBD1 few TRBJ1-5 TRBV27
TGTGCCAGCTCCAGCTTACGGAAAGACTACAATGAGCAGTTCTTC CASSSLRKDYNEQFF NA many TRBJ2-1 TRBV11-2
TGTGCCAGCAGCTCACTCACCGGGCTCTATGGCTACACCTTC CASSSLTGLYGYTF NA once TRBJ1-2 TRBV28
TGTGCCAGCAGTGTGAGGACAGGTCGTACTGAAGCTTTCTTT CASSVRTGRTEAFF TRBD1 NA TRBJ1-1 TRBV6-1
TGTGCCAGCCGTGAGTATGGCTACACCTTC CASREYGYTF NA many TRBJ1-2 TRBV2
TGTGCCAGCAGTTTAGGGCGACTCCTGGGGGCCTACGAGCAGTACTTC CASSLGRLLGAYEQYF NA few TRBJ2-7 TRBV12-3/TRBV12-4
TGTGCCAGCAGTTCCCCTTACCGGGACAGGGTCGAGCAGTACTTC CASSSPYRDRVEQYF TRBD1 NA TRBJ2-7 TRBV28
TGTGCCAGCAGCTTATCCTTGAGCTCCTACAATGAGCAGTTCTTC CASSLSLSSYNEQFF NA many TRBJ2-1 TRBV7-3
TGTGTCAGCAGTGAAGCGTTCAGGACTCTCTACACCGGGGAGCTGTTTTTT CVSSEAFRTLYTGELFF NA many TRBJ2-2 TRBV2
TGTGCCAGCACCCCGGGGACTAGCGGGAGTAGAAAGACCCAGTACTTC CASTPGTSGSRKTQYF TRBD2 NA TRBJ2-5 TRBV11-2
TGTGCCAGCAGTGATCAGAGCAGGAACACTGAAGCTTTCTTT CASSDQSRNTEAFF NA many TRBJ1-1 TRBV25-1
TGTGCCAGCAGCCAAGCTCGTGGAGGGGCCTACGAGCAGTACTTC CASSQARGGAYEQYF NA many TRBJ2-7 TRBV4-2
TGTGCCAGCAGACAAATTAGAAGTGGCACTGAAGCTTTCTTT CASRQIRSGTEAFF NA many TRBJ1-1 TRBV7-2
TGTGCCAGCAGCGGACCAGCGGCTAGCTCCTACAATGAGCAGTTCTTC CASSGPAASSYNEQFF NA few TRBJ2-1 TRBV7-9
TGTGCCAGCAGCACGGACAGGGGAGATAACTATGGCTACACCTTC CASSTDRGDNYGYTF TRBD1 many TRBJ1-2 TRBV7-9
TGTGCCAGCAGTCCCGAATGGGGGGGGCTCCATCAGCCCCAGCATTTT CASSPEWGGLHQPQHF NA many TRBJ1-5 TRBV12-3/TRBV12-4